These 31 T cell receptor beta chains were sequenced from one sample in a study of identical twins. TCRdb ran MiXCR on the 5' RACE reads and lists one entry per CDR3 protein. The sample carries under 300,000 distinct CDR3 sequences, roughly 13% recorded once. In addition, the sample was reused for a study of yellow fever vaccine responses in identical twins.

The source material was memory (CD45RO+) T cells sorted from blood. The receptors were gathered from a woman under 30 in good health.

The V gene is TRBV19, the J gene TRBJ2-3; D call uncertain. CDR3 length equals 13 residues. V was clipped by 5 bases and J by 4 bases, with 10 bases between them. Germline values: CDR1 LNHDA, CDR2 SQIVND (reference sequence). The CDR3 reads CASSAPKADTQYF. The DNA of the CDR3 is TGTGCCAGTAGTGCCCCTAAGGCAGATACGCAGTATTTT.

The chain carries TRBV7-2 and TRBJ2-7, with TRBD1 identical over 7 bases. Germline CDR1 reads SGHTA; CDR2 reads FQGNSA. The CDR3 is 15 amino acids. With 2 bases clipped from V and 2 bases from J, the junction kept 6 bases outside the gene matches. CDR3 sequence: CASSLMTDRAYEQYF. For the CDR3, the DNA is TGTGCCAGCAGCTTAATGACAGACAGGGCCTACGAGCAGTACTTC.

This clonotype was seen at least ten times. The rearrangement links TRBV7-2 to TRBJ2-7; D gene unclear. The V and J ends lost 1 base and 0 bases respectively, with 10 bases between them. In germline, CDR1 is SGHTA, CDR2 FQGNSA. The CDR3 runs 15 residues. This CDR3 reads CASSLDSVSSYEQYF. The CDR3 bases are TGTGCCAGCAGCTTAGATTCCGTTAGCTCCTACGAGCAGTACTTC.

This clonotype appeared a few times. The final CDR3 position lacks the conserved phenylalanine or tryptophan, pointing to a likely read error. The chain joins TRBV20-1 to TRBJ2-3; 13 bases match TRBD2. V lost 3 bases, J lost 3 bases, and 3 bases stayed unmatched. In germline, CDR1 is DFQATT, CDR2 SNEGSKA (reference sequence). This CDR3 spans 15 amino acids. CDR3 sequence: CSASRLAGGTDTQYL. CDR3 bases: TGCAGTGCTAGCAGACTAGCGGGGGGAACAGATACGCAGTATTTG.

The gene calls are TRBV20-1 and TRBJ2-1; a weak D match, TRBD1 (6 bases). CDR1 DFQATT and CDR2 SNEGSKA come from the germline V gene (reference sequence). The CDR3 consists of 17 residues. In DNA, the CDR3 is TGCTGCGCCCGAGACAGGAGGTCTACAAACCCCGACAATGAGCAGTTCTTC. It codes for CCARDRRSTNPDNEQFF.

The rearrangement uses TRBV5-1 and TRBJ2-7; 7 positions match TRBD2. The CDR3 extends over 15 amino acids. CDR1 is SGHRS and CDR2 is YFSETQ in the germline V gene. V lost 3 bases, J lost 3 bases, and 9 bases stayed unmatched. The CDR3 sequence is CASSSPGTTHYEQYF. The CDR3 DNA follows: TGCGCCAGCAGCTCACCCGGGACTACACACTACGAGCAGTACTTC. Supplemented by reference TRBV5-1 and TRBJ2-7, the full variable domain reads KAGVTQTPRYLIKTRGQQVTLSCSPISGHRSVSWYQQTPGQGLQFLFEYFSETQRNKGNFPGRFSGRQFSNSRSEMNVSTLELGDSALYLCASSSPGTTHYEQYFGPGTRLTVT.

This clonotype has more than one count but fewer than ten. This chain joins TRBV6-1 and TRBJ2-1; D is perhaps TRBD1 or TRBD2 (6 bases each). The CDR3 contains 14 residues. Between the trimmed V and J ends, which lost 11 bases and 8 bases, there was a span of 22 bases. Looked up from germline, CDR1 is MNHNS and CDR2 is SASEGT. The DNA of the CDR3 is TGTGCCGGACGGCCGCTAGGGGGGAGCGATGAGCAGTTCTTC. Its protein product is CAGRPLGGSDEQFF.

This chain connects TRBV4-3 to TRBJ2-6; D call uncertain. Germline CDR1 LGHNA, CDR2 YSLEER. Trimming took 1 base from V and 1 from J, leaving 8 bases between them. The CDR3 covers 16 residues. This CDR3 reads CASSQAPVSGANVLTF. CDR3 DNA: TGCGCCAGCAGCCAAGCCCCGGTTTCTGGGGCCAACGTCCTGACTTTC.

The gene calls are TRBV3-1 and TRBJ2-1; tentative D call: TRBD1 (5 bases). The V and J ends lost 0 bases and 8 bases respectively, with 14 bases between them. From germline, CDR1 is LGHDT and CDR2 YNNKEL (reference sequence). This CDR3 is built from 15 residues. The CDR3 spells CASSQDPDSEYEQFF. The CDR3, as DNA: TGTGCCAGCAGCCAAGATCCCGACAGCGAGTATGAGCAGTTCTTC.

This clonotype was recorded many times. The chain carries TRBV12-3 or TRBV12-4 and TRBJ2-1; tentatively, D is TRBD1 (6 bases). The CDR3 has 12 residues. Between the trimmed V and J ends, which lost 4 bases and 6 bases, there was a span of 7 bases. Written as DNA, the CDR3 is TGTGCCAGCAGTTCGGACAGCAATGAGCAGTTCTTC. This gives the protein CASSSDSNEQFF.

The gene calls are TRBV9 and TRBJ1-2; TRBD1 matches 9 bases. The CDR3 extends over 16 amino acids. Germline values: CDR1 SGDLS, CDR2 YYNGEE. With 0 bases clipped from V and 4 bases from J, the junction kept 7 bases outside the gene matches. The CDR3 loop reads CASSVEGTGMGYGYTF. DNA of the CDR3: TGTGCCAGCAGCGTAGAAGGGACAGGGATGGGCTATGGCTACACCTTC. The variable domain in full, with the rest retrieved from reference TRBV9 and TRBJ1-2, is DSGVTQTPKHLITATGQRVTLRCSPRSGDLSVYWYQQSLDQGLQFLIQYYNGEERAKGNILERFSAQQFPDLHSELNLSSLELGDSALYFCASSVEGTGMGYGYTFGSGTRLTVV.

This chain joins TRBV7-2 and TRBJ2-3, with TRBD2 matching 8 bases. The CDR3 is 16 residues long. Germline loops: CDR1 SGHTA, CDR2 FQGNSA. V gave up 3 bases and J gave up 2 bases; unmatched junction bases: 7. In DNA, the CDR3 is TGTGCCAGCAGCTTTCTCCGCGGGGGGCCCACAGATACGCAGTATTTT. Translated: CASSFLRGGPTDTQYF. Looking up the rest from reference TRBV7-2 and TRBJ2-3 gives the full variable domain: GAGVSQSPSNKVTEKGKDVELRCDPISGHTALYWYRQSLGQGLEFLIYFQGNSAPDKSGLPSDRFSAERTGGSVSTLTIQRTQQEDSAVYLCASSFLRGGPTDTQYFGPGTRLTVL.

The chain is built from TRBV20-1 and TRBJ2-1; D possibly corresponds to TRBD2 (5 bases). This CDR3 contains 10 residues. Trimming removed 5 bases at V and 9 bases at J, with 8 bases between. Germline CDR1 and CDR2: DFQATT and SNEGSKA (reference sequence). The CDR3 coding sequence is TGCAGTGCTGCTAGCACTGAGCAGTTCTTC. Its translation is CSAASTEQFF.

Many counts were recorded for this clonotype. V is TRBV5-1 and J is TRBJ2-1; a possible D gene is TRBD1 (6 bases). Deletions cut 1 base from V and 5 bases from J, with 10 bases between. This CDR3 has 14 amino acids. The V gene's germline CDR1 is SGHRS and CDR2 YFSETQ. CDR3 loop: CASSLINRDNEQFF. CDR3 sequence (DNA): TGCGCCAGCAGCTTGATCAACAGGGACAATGAGCAGTTCTTC.

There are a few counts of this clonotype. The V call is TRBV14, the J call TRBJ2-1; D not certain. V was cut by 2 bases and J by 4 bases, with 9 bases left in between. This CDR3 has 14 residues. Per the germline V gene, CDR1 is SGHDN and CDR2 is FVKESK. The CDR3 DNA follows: TGTGCCAGCAGCCAACTTGGACGATACAATGAGCAGTTCTTC. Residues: CASSQLGRYNEQFF.

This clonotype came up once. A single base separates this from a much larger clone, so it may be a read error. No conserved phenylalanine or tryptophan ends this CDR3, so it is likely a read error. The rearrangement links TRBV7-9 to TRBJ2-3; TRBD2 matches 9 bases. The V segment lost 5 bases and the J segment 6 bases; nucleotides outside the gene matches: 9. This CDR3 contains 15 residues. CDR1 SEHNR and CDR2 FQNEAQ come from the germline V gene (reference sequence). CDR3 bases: TGTGCCAGCAGCCCGTCGGGCGGGAGGGCGGATACGCAGTATCTT. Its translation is CASSPSGGRADTQYL.

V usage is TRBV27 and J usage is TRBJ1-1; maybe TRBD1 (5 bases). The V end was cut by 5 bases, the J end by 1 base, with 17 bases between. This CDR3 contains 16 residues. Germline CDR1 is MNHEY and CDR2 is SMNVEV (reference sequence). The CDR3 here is CASSVYPGPPNTEAFF. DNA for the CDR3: TGTGCCAGCAGTGTATATCCGGGACCGCCGAACACTGAAGCTTTCTTT.

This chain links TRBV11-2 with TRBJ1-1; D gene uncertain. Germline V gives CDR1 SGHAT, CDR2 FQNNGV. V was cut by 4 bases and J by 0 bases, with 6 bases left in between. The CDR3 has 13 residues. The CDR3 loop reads CASSSQMNTEAFF. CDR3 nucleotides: TGTGCCAGCAGCTCCCAAATGAACACTGAAGCTTTCTTT.

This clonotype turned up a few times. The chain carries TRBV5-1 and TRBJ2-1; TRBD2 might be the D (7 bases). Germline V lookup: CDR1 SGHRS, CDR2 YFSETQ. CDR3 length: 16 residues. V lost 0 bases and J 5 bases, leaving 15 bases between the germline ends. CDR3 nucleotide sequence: TGCGCCAGCAGCTTGGCCTTAGGGGGGGTGCACAATGAGCAGTTCTTC. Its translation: CASSLALGGVHNEQFF.

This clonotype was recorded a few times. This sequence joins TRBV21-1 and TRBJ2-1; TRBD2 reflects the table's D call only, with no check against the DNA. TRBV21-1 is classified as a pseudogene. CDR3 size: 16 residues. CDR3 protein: CASSKDWEGGVNEQFF. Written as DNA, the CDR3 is TGTGCCAGCAGCAAAGATTGGGAGGGGGGAGTCAATGAGCAGTTCTTC.

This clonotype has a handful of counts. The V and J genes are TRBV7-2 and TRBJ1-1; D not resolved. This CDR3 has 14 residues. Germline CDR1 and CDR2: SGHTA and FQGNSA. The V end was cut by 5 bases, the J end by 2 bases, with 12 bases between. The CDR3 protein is CASSLHKRNTEAFF. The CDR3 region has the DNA TGTGCCAGCAGCCTCCACAAAAGAAACACTGAAGCTTTCTTT.

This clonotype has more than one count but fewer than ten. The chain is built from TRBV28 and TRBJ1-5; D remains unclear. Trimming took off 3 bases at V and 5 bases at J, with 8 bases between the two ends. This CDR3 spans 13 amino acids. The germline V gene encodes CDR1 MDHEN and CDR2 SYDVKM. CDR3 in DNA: TGTGCCAGCAGTTTCTTCGGGGATCAGCCCCAGCATTTT. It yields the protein CASSFFGDQPQHF.

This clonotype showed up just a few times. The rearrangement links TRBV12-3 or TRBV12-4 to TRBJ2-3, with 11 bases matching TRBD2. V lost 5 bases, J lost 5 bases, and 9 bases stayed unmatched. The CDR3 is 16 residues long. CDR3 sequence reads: CASSPASGRPIDTQYF. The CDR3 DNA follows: TGTGCCAGCAGTCCCGCTAGCGGGAGGCCAATAGATACGCAGTATTTT.

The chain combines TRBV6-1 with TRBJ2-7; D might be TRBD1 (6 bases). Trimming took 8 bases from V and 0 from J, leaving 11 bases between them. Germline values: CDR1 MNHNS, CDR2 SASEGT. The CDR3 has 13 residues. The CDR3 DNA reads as TGTGCCAGCGCTCCAGGGGACTCCTACGAGCAGTACTTC. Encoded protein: CASAPGDSYEQYF.

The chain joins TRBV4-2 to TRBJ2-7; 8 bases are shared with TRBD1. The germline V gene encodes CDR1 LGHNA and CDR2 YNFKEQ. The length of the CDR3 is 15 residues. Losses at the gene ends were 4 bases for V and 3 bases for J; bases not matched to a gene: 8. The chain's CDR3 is CASSRPGQDVYEQYF. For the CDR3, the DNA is TGTGCCAGCAGCCGACCGGGACAGGATGTCTACGAGCAGTACTTC.

The CDR3 DNA is TGTGCCAGCAGACGGCCGGGACAGGGCTACAATGAGCAGTTCTTC. Encoded protein: CASRRPGQGYNEQFF. The genes are TRBV12-3 or TRBV12-4 and TRBJ2-1, with 9 bases matching TRBD1. V shed 6 bases and J 3 bases; nucleotides not matched to a gene: 6. The CDR3 extends over 15 amino acids.

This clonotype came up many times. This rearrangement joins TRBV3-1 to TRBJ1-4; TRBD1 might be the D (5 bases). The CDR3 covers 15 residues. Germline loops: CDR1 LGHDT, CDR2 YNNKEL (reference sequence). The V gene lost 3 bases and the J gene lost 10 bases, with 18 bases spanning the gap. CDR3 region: CASSHVREVGGKLFF. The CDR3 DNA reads TGTGCCAGCAGCCATGTCAGGGAGGTGGGAGGAAAACTGTTTTTT.

This CDR3 reads CALCPLGGRLSNQPQHF. The CDR3 nucleotides read TGTGCCCTCTGTCCCCTCGGAGGGCGACTTAGCAATCAGCCCCAGCATTTT. This rearrangement joins TRBV3-1 to TRBJ1-5; D remains ambiguous. CDR1 is LGHDT and CDR2 is YNNKEL in the germline V gene (reference sequence). V was pared by 11 bases and J by 0 bases, with 23 bases between. CDR3 length: 17 residues.

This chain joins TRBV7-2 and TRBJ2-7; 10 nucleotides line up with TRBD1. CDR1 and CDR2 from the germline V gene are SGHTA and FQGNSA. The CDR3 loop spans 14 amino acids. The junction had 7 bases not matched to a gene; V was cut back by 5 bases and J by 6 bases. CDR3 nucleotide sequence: TGTGCCAGCAGCACCCGACAGGGGGCGGTCGAGCAGTACTTC. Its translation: CASSTRQGAVEQYF.

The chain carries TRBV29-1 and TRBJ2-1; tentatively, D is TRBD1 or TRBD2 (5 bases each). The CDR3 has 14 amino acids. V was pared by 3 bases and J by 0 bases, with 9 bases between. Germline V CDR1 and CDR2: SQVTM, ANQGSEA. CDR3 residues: CSVDWGRSYNEQFF. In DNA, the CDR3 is TGCAGCGTTGACTGGGGACGCTCCTACAATGAGCAGTTCTTC.

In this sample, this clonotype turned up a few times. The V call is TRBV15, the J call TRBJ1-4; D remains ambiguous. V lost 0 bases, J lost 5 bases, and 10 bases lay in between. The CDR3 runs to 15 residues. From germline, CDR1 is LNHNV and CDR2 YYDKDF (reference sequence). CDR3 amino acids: CATSRDLTVNEKLFF. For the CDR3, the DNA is TGTGCCACCAGCAGAGATCTGACCGTAAATGAAAAACTGTTTTTT.